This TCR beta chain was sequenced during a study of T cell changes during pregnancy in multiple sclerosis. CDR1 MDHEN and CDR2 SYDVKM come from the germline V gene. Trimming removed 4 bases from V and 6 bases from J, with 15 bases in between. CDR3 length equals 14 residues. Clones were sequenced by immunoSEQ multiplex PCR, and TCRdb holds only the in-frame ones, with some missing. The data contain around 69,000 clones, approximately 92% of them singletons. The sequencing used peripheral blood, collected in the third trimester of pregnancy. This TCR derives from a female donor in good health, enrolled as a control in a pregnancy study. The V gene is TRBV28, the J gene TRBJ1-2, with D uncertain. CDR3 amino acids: CASSSFSAGNGYTF. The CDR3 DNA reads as TGTGCCAGCAGTTCATTCTCCGCGGGGAATGGCTACACCTTC.